Sequencing of this TCR beta chain was carried out in a study of cytomegalovirus exposure and HLA in healthy donors. Study results and limitations: Association of a missense DCLRE1C variant with TCR beta V- and J-gene trimming was reported in a later analysis. TRBV6-2, TRBV6-3 and some other V segments were excluded as indistinguishable.

Comment on this clone: Its target is not known.

Trimming cost V 4 bases and J 4 bases, with 11 bases left between them. The CDR3 spans 14 residues. Looked up from germline, CDR1 is SGHNT and CDR2 is YYREEE (reference sequence). PCR employed 60 Vbeta and 13 Jbeta primers. Using immunoSEQ multiplex PCR, the repertoire was profiled, and TCRdb retains in-frame clones only, with some absent. This table has 150,000 to 200,000 clones, 80% to 90% appearing once. This receptor was taken from a man aged 45 to 65 in good health and CMV-seropositive. This rearrangement joins TRBV5-4 to TRBJ2-2; tentatively, D is TRBD2 (5 bases). Sequenced: PBMCs. The CDR3 region is CASSPPRGTGELFF. The CDR3 DNA is TGTGCCAGCAGCCCCCCACGGGGCACCGGGGAGCTGTTTTTT.